This T cell receptor beta chain was obtained from a study of shared clonotypes between healthy human individuals. With 4 bases clipped from V and 5 bases from J, the junction kept 4 bases outside the gene matches. From germline, CDR1 is MGHDK and CDR2 SYGVNS. The CDR3 consists of 13 residues. Naive-designated CD8 cells lacked CD45RO, were positively enriched for CCR7, and omitted terminally differentiated effector memory CD45RA+ cells. Libraries were prepared by immunoSEQ multiplex PCR; TCRdb keeps only in-frame clonotypes and omits some of them. The sample carries some 2 million clones, about 95% recorded once.

The sample was naive CD8+ T cells sorted from blood. The rearrangement uses TRBV25-1 and TRBJ2-5, with 7 bases matching TRBD1. This sequence was found in a man younger than 35 in good health. The CDR3 DNA sequence: TGTGCCAGCAGTGGACAGGGATGGGAGACCCAGTACTTC. Translation gives CASSGQGWETQYF. The whole variable domain, remainder taken from reference TRBV25-1 and TRBJ2-5, is EADIYQTPRYLVIGTGKKITLECSQTMGHDKMYWYQQDPGMELHLIHYSYGVNSTEKGDLSSESTVSRIRTEHFPLTLESARPSHTSQYLCASSGQGWETQYFGPGTRLLVL.